These 13 T cell receptor beta chains originate from one sample sequenced in a study of chemoradiotherapy in HPV16-positive cancers. The method was immunoSEQ multiplex PCR; TCRdb's version includes in-frame clones alone and lacks a portion of them. The data contain approximately 14,000 clones, about two thirds of them singletons. This material was acquired from a patient who underwent chemoradiotherapy. The receptor source for this set is a human donor with HPV-associated anogenital cancer.

This chain connects TRBV14 to TRBJ2-7; 7 positions agree with TRBD1. Losses at the gene ends were 4 bases for V and 9 bases for J; bases not matched to a gene: 9. Germline assignment: CDR1 SGHDN and CDR2 FVKESK. The CDR3 loop spans 13 amino acids. The CDR3 loop is CASSPPTGRVQYF. The CDR3 DNA is TGTGCCAGCAGCCCTCCGACAGGGCGAGTGCAGTACTTC. Filled out from reference TRBV14 and TRBJ2-7, the complete variable domain reads EAGVTQFPSHSVIEKGQTVTLRCDPISGHDNLYWYRRVMGKEIKFLLHFVKESKQDESGMPNNRFLAERTGGTYSTLKVQPAELEDSGVYFCASSPPTGRVQYFGPGTRLTVT.

J is TRBJ2-7 and V is TRBV4-1; perhaps TRBD1 as D (6 bases). In germline, CDR1 is MGHRA, CDR2 YSYEKL. The CDR3 has 13 amino acids. V shed 5 bases and J shed 4 bases, with 12 bases lying between them. In DNA form, the CDR3 reads TGCGCCAGCAGCATACGGACAGAGTACGAGCAGTACTTC. Protein: CASSIRTEYEQYF.

This sequence joins TRBV29-1 and TRBJ2-5; 8 nucleotides align to TRBD1. The CDR3 extends over 12 amino acids. The V and J ends lost 7 bases and 5 bases, in that order; junction bases with no gene match: 6. Germline-derived CDR1 and CDR2 are SQVTM and ANQGSEA. CDR3 loop: CSAGQGQETQYF. CDR3 nucleotides: TGCAGCGCTGGACAGGGCCAGGAGACCCAGTACTTC.

CDR3 sequence: CASSFGLSTDTQYF. The CDR3 region has the DNA TGTGCCAGCAGCTTCGGACTAAGCACAGATACGCAGTATTTT. The chain carries TRBV5-4 and TRBJ2-3; perhaps TRBD2 as D (6 bases). V shed 2 bases and J shed 0 bases, with 7 bases lying between them. Germline CDR1 reads SGHNT; CDR2 reads YYREEE (reference sequence). The CDR3 has 14 amino acids.

The chain recombines TRBV30 with TRBJ1-2; no definite D call. V shed 4 bases and J shed 0 bases, with 12 bases lying between them. The CDR3 is 14 residues long. Germline V lookup: CDR1 GTSNPN, CDR2 SVGIG (reference sequence). The CDR3 sequence: CAWTPIGANYGYTF. The CDR3 region has the DNA TGTGCCTGGACTCCCATTGGGGCTAACTATGGCTACACCTTC.

This clone showed up just a few times. The chain has TRBV5-5 and TRBJ2-7, with a tentative D call TRBD1 (5 bases). The germline V gene encodes CDR1 SGHKS and CDR2 YYEKEE (reference sequence). Trimming removed 1 base at V and 6 bases at J, with 14 bases between. This CDR3 comprises 14 residues. In DNA, the CDR3 is TGTGCCAGCAGCTTGTCCAGGGCATCGAGCGAGCAGTACTTC. It translates to CASSLSRASSEQYF.

The chain links TRBV5-5 to TRBJ1-4, with a weak D call TRBD1 (5 bases). The germline V gene has CDR1 SGHKS and CDR2 YYEKEE (reference sequence). V gave up 3 bases and J gave up 5 bases, with 17 bases separating them. This CDR3 is built from 16 residues. Here the CDR3 reads CASSWGGVTENEKLFF. In nucleotides, the CDR3 is TGTGCCAGCAGCTGGGGGGGAGTTACCGAGAATGAAAAACTGTTTTTT.

In this sample, this clone turned up a few times. This rearrangement joins TRBV10-1 to TRBJ2-1; 7 bases line up with TRBD2. There are 14 residues in the CDR3. Germline CDR1 WNHNN, CDR2 SYGVQD (reference sequence). Unmatched junction bases numbered 6, after V lost 7 bases and J lost 3 bases. The CDR3 sequence: CASISAGRYNEQFF. The CDR3 DNA sequence: TGCGCCAGCATTTCAGCGGGGCGCTACAATGAGCAGTTCTTC.

The rearrangement joins TRBV6-5 to TRBJ1-6; D gene ambiguous. This CDR3 region has 12 residues. The V gene lost 5 bases and the J gene lost 8 bases, with 7 bases spanning the gap. The germline V gene has CDR1 MNHEY and CDR2 SVGAGI. CDR3 bases: TGTGCCAGCAGTAGATTGGATTCACCCCTCCACTTT. Protein sequence: CASSRLDSPLHF.

This chain links TRBV21-1 with TRBJ2-3. TRBV21-1 constitutes a pseudogene. The CDR3 totals 19 residues. CDR3 residues: CASSKGQEGPCGGTDTQYF. In nucleotides, the CDR3 is TGTGCCAGCAGCAAAGGACAGGAGGGCCCTTGTGGGGGCACAGATACGCAGTATTTT.

This clone was detected a few times. This sequence joins TRBV14 and TRBJ1-6, with D possibly matching TRBD1 (5 bases). Per the germline V gene, CDR1 is SGHDN and CDR2 is FVKESK. Trimming took off 1 base at V and 14 bases at J, with 12 bases between the two ends. The CDR3 has 13 amino acids. The CDR3 protein is CASSQVGGGTLHF. CDR3 nucleotide sequence: TGTGCCAGCAGCCAAGTTGGGGGGGGAACCCTCCACTTT.

The rearrangement uses TRBV4-1 and TRBJ1-4, with D hard to call. This CDR3 region has 16 residues. The V end was cut by 1 base, the J end by 6 bases, with 15 bases between. Germline CDR1 MGHRA, CDR2 YSYEKL. CDR3 loop: CASSQGSIRLYEKLFF. CDR3 nucleotide sequence: TGCGCCAGCAGCCAAGGTTCGATTCGGCTTTATGAAAAACTGTTTTTT.

This rearrangement joins TRBV4-1 to TRBJ2-1, with D possibly being TRBD1 (5 bases). Trimming pared 1 base from V and 0 bases from J, leaving 13 bases between. Germline CDR1 is MGHRA and CDR2 is YSYEKL. The CDR3 spans 17 residues. CDR3: CASSQAGRTLSYNEQFF. Written as DNA, the CDR3 is TGCGCCAGCAGCCAAGCTGGACGGACACTCTCCTACAATGAGCAGTTCTTC.